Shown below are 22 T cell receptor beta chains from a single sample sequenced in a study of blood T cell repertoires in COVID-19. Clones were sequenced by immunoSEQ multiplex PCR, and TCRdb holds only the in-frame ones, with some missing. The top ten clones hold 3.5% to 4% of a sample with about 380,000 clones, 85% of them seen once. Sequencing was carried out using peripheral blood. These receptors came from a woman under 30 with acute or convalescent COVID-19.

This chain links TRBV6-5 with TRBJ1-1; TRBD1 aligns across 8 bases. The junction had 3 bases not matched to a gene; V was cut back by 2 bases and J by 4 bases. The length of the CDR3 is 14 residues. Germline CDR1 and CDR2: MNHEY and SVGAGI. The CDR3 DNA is TGTGCCAGCAGTTACGGGCAGGGGGCCACTGAAGCTTTCTTT. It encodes CASSYGQGATEAFF.

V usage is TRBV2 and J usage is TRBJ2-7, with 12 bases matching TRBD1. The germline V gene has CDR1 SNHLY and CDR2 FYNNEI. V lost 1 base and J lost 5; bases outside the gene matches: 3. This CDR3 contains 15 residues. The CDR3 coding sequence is TGTGCCAGCAGTGAAGAGGGGACAGGGGGCCACGAGCAGTACTTC. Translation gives CASSEEGTGGHEQYF.

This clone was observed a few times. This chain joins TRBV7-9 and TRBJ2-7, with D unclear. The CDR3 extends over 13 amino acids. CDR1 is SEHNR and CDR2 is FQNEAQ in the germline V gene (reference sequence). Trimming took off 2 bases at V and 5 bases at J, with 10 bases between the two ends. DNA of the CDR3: TGTGCCAGCAGCTTACCTTTAGCCCACGAGCAGTACTTC. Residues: CASSLPLAHEQYF.

The CDR3 reads CASSSPLQRNTGELFF. DNA of the CDR3: TGTGCCAGCAGCTCCCCCCTACAGAGGAACACCGGGGAGCTGTTTTTT. This chain links TRBV5-5 with TRBJ2-2; D remains unclear. The CDR3 is 16 amino acids. Trimming stripped 3 bases from V and 1 base from J, with 13 bases between. The germline V gene encodes CDR1 SGHKS and CDR2 YYEKEE (reference sequence).

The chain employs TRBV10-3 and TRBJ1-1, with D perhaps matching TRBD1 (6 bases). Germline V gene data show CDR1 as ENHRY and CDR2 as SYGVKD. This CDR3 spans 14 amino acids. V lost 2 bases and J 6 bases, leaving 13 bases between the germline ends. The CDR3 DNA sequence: TGTGCCATCAGTGAGATTAGGGGGTTGGCTGAAGCTTTCTTT. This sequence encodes CAISEIRGLAEAFF.

The CDR3 region has the DNA TGTGCCAGCAGCCAAGACGACAGGGGCTGGGCGATCACTGAAGCTTTCTTT. Encoded protein: CASSQDDRGWAITEAFF. The gene calls are TRBV3-1 (or the pseudogene TRBV3-2) and TRBJ1-1; the match to TRBD1 covers 8 bases. The V and J ends lost 0 bases and 4 bases, in that order; junction bases with no gene match: 10. The CDR3 totals 17 residues. The germline V gene has CDR1 LGHDT and CDR2 YNNKEL (reference sequence).

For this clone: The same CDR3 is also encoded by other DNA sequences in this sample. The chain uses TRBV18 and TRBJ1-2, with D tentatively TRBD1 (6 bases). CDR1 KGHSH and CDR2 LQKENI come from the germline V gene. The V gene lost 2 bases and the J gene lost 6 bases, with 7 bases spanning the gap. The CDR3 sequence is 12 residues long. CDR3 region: CASSPSGDGYTF. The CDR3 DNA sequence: TGTGCCAGCTCACCATCAGGGGATGGCTACACCTTC.

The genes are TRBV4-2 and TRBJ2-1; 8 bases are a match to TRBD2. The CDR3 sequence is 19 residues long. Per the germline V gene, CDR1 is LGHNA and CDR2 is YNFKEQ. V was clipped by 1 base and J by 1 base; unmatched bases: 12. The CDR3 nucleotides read TGTGCCAGCAGCCAAGGGATTGGCGGGAGGACCCCTTCCTACAATGAGCAGTTCTTC. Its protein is CASSQGIGGRTPSYNEQFF.

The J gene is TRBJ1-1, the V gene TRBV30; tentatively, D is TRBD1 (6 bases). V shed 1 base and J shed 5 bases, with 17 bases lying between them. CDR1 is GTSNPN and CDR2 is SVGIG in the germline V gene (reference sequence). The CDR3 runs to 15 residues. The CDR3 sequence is CAWSELHRDGTEAFF. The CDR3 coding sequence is TGTGCCTGGAGTGAGCTTCACAGGGATGGGACTGAAGCTTTCTTT.

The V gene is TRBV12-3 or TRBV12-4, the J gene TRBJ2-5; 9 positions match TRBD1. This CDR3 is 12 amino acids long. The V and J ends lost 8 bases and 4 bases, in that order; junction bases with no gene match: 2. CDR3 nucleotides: TGTGCCAGCCAGACAGGGGGAGAGACCCAGTACTTC. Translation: CASQTGGETQYF.

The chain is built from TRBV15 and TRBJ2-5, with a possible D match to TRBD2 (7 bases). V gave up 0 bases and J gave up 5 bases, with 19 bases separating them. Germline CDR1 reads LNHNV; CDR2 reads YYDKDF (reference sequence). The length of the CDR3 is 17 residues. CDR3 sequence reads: CATSRETGGWAGETQYF. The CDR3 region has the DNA TGTGCCACCAGCAGAGAGACGGGGGGCTGGGCAGGGGAGACCCAGTACTTC.

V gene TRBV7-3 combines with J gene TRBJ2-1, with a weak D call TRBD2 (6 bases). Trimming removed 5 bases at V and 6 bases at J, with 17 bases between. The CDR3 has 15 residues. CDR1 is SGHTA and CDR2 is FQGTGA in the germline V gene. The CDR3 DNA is TGTGCCAGCAGCCTCGGGACCCCGGGAGTCAATGAGCAGTTCTTC. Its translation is CASSLGTPGVNEQFF.

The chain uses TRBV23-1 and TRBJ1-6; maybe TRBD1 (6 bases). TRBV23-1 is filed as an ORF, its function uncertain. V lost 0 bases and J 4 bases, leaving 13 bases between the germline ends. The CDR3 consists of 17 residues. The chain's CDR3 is CASSQSLTGQYNSPLHF. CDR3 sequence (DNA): TGCGCCAGCAGTCAATCGCTAACAGGACAGTATAATTCACCCCTCCACTTT.

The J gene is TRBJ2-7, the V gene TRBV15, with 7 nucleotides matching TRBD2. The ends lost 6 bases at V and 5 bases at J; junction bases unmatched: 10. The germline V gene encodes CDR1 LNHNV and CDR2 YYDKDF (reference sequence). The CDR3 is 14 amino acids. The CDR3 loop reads CATRRVAGVNEQYF. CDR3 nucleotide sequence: TGTGCCACCAGAAGGGTCGCGGGAGTCAACGAGCAGTACTTC.

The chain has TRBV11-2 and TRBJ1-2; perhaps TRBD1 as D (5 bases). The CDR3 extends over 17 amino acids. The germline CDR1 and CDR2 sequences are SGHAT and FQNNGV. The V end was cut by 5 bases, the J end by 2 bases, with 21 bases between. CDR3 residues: CASSAAVTARPNYGYTF. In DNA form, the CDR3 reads TGTGCCAGCAGCGCCGCGGTGACAGCTCGTCCCAACTATGGCTACACCTTC.

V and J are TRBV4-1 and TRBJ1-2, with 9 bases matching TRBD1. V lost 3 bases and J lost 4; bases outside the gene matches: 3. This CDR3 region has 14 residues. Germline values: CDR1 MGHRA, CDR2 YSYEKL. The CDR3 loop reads CASSQPQGAYGYTF. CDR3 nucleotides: TGCGCCAGCAGCCAGCCACAGGGGGCCTATGGCTACACCTTC.

CDR3 in amino acids: CASSQASGANTGELFF. Here the CDR3 DNA reads TGCGCCAGCAGCCAAGCGAGCGGGGCGAACACCGGGGAGCTGTTTTTT. V is TRBV4-1 and J is TRBJ2-2; 7 bases align to TRBD2. This CDR3 is 16 amino acids long. Germline loops: CDR1 MGHRA, CDR2 YSYEKL. The V gene end was trimmed by 1 base and the J gene end by 0 bases; junction bases not matched to a gene: 2.

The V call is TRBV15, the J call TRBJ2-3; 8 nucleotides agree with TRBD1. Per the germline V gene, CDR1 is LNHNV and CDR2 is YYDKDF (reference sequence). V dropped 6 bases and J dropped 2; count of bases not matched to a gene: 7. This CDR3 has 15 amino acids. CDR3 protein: CATRDDRGITDTQYF. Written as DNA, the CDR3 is TGTGCCACCAGGGACGACAGGGGTATCACAGATACGCAGTATTTT.

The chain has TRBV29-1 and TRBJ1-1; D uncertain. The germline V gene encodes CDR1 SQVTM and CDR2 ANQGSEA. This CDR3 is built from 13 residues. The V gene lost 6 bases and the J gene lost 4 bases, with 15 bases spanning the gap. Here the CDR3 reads CSVTRELGTEAFF. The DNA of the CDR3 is TGCAGCGTCACACGGGAGCTGGGCACTGAAGCTTTCTTT.

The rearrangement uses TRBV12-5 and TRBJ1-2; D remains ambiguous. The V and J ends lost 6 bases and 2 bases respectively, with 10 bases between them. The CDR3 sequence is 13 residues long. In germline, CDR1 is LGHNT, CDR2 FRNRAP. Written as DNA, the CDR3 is TGTGCTAGTGGCACCCCGGGGAACTATGGCTACACCTTC. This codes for CASGTPGNYGYTF.

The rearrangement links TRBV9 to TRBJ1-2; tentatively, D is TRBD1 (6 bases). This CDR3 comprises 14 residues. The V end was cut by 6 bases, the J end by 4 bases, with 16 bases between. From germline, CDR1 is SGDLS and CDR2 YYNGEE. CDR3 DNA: TGTGCCAGCACCCGGGGGGACAACCCCTATGGCTACACCTTC. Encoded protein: CASTRGDNPYGYTF.

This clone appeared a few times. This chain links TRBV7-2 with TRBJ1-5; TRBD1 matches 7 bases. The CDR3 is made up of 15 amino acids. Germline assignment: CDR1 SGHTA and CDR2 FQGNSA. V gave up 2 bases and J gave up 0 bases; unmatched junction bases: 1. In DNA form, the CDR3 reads TGTGCCAGCAGCTTACAGGGGGATAGCAATCAGCCCCAGCATTTT. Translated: CASSLQGDSNQPQHF.